These T cell receptor beta chains were read from a single sample in a study of T cell responses to AZD1222 COVID-19 vaccine. Sequencing used immunoSEQ multiplex PCR; TCRdb keeps in-frame clones, though not all of them. Recorded for this sample: more than 110,000 clones. Sequenced: peripheral blood. The receptors stem from an adult in good health. CDR3s include the opening cysteine and the closing phenylalanine or tryptophan. Fields, in order: V gene, D gene, J gene, CDR3 protein, CDR3 DNA. D genes are given only for firm matches.

v_gene: TRBV6-5; d_gene: TRBD1; j_gene: TRBJ1-2; CDR3aa: CASSKRTGTSYGYTF; CDR3nt: TGTGCCAGCAGTAAGAGGACAGGGACGAGCTATGGCTACACCTTC
v_gene: TRBV9; d_gene: TRBD1; j_gene: TRBJ2-7; CDR3aa: CASSPGQGAHEQYF; CDR3nt: TGTGCCAGCAGCCCAGGACAGGGGGCCCACGAGCAGTACTTC
v_gene: TRBV7-2; d_gene: TRBD1; j_gene: TRBJ1-2; CDR3aa: CASSPSTGGYGYTF; CDR3nt: TGTGCCAGCAGCCCCTCGACAGGGGGCTATGGCTACACCTTC
v_gene: TRBV19; d_gene: -; j_gene: TRBJ1-5; CDR3aa: CASSKGVGQPQHF; CDR3nt: TGTGCCAGTAGTAAGGGAGTAGGGCAGCCCCAGCATTTT
v_gene: TRBV7-2; d_gene: TRBD2; j_gene: TRBJ2-1; CDR3aa: CASSSQRGGFYNEQFF; CDR3nt: TGTGCCAGCAGCTCTCAGCGGGGGGGCTTCTACAATGAGCAGTTCTTC
v_gene: TRBV6-5; d_gene: TRBD1; j_gene: TRBJ1-2; CDR3aa: CASRASGTGNGYTF; CDR3nt: TGTGCCAGCCGAGCGTCCGGGACAGGGAACGGCTACACCTTC
v_gene: TRBV7-9; d_gene: TRBD2; j_gene: TRBJ2-3; CDR3aa: CASSPPLAGGTDTQYF; CDR3nt: TGTGCCAGCAGCCCGCCCCTAGCGGGGGGCACAGATACGCAGTATTTT
v_gene: TRBV30; d_gene: -; j_gene: TRBJ1-2; CDR3aa: CAWSEGGLSNYGYTF; CDR3nt: TGTGCCTGGAGTGAAGGGGGGTTAAGTAACTATGGCTACACCTTC
v_gene: TRBV19; d_gene: TRBD1; j_gene: TRBJ2-2; CDR3aa: CASSQGQGAKAGELFF; CDR3nt: TGTGCCAGTAGCCAGGGACAGGGGGCTAAGGCCGGGGAGCTGTTTTTT
v_gene: TRBV4-2; d_gene: TRBD2; j_gene: TRBJ2-3; CDR3aa: CASSQDTGLAGSPDTQYF; CDR3nt: TGTGCCAGCAGCCAAGATACCGGACTAGCGGGGTCTCCAGATACGCAGTATTTT
v_gene: TRBV6-5; d_gene: -; j_gene: TRBJ2-2; CDR3aa: CASSYSRDVPTGELFF; CDR3nt: TGTGCCAGCAGTTACTCGCGGGACGTACCCACCGGGGAGCTGTTTTTT
v_gene: TRBV3-1/TRBV3-2; d_gene: -; j_gene: TRBJ1-1; CDR3aa: CASSHSTGATRAEAFF; CDR3nt: TGTGCCAGCAGCCATAGTACCGGGGCTACTAGAGCTGAAGCTTTCTTT
v_gene: TRBV30; d_gene: -; j_gene: TRBJ1-5; CDR3aa: CAWSRLGSNQPQHF; CDR3nt: TGTGCCTGGAGCCGCCTGGGTAGCAATCAGCCCCAGCATTTT
v_gene: TRBV28; d_gene: TRBD1; j_gene: TRBJ2-1; CDR3aa: CASSIWTGLSTRRTYNEQFF; CDR3nt: TGTGCCAGCAGTATCTGGACAGGTTTATCCACCCGGAGGACCTACAATGAGCAGTTCTTC
v_gene: TRBV19; d_gene: -; j_gene: TRBJ1-5; CDR3aa: CASSDGVVGNQPQHF; CDR3nt: TGTGCCAGTAGTGACGGGGTGGTGGGCAATCAGCCCCAGCATTTT
v_gene: TRBV9; d_gene: TRBD1; j_gene: TRBJ1-2; CDR3aa: CASSKLSGTGHGYTF; CDR3nt: TGTGCCAGCAGCAAACTCTCCGGGACAGGGCATGGCTACACCTTC
v_gene: TRBV2; d_gene: -; j_gene: TRBJ1-2; CDR3aa: CASRKDGDMGYTF; CDR3nt: TGTGCCAGCAGGAAAGACGGAGATATGGGCTACACCTTC
v_gene: TRBV18; d_gene: TRBD1; j_gene: TRBJ1-1; CDR3aa: CASRQGMNTEAFF; CDR3nt: TGTGCCAGCCGACAGGGAATGAACACTGAAGCTTTCTTT
v_gene: TRBV19; d_gene: -; j_gene: TRBJ2-1; CDR3aa: CASSARRVNNEQFF; CDR3nt: TGTGCCAGTAGTGCCCGCCGCGTCAACAATGAGCAGTTCTTC
v_gene: TRBV27; d_gene: -; j_gene: TRBJ1-6; CDR3aa: CASSRQLDTQNYNSPLHF; CDR3nt: TGTGCCAGCAGCCGCCAGTTGGACACGCAGAACTATAATTCACCCCTCCACTTT
v_gene: TRBV11-2; d_gene: -; j_gene: TRBJ2-5; CDR3aa: CASSLRPGPPRETQYF; CDR3nt: TGTGCCAGCAGCCTCCGCCCGGGGCCGCCCCGGGAGACCCAGTACTTC
v_gene: TRBV5-1; d_gene: -; j_gene: TRBJ1-2; CDR3aa: CASSLNPTQRGPGGGYTF; CDR3nt: TGCGCCAGCAGCTTGAATCCAACACAGCGGGGCCCCGGGGGTGGCTACACCTTC
v_gene: TRBV5-7; d_gene: -; j_gene: TRBJ2-1; CDR3aa: CASRDSQSGSDEQFF; CDR3nt: TGTGCCAGCCGCGACTCCCAATCGGGTTCCGATGAGCAGTTCTTC
v_gene: TRBV6-5; d_gene: TRBD1; j_gene: TRBJ1-4; CDR3aa: CASSPQGASVEKLFF; CDR3nt: TGTGCCAGCAGCCCACAGGGGGCTAGCGTTGAAAAACTGTTTTTT
v_gene: TRBV6-5; d_gene: TRBD1; j_gene: TRBJ2-2; CDR3aa: CASSSRTGATGELFF; CDR3nt: TGTGCCAGCAGTTCTCGGACAGGGGCCACCGGGGAGCTGTTTTTT
v_gene: TRBV4-1; d_gene: -; j_gene: TRBJ1-1; CDR3aa: CASSRLRSTTGPNTEAFF; CDR3nt: TGCGCCAGCAGCCGTTTACGATCTACAACAGGGCCCAACACTGAAGCTTTCTTT
v_gene: TRBV5-6; d_gene: TRBD2; j_gene: TRBJ2-5; CDR3aa: CASSSLAGEETQYF; CDR3nt: TGTGCCAGCAGCTCCTTAGCGGGGGAAGAGACCCAGTACTTC
v_gene: TRBV12-3/TRBV12-4; d_gene: -; j_gene: TRBJ1-5; CDR3aa: CASSFRAQPQHF; CDR3nt: TGTGCCAGCAGTTTCAGGGCTCAGCCCCAGCATTTT
v_gene: TRBV6-4; d_gene: -; j_gene: TRBJ1-2; CDR3aa: CASSSTGLGGYTF; CDR3nt: TGTGCCAGCAGTTCGACAGGCTTGGGTGGCTACACCTTC
v_gene: TRBV5-1; d_gene: TRBD2; j_gene: TRBJ2-1; CDR3aa: CASSLLTSGANNEQFF; CDR3nt: TGCGCCAGCAGCTTGCTGACTAGCGGGGCCAACAATGAGCAGTTCTTC
v_gene: TRBV6-5; d_gene: -; j_gene: TRBJ1-5; CDR3aa: CASSWTEGNQPQHF; CDR3nt: TGTGCCAGCAGTTGGACAGAGGGGAATCAGCCCCAGCATTTT
v_gene: TRBV11-2; d_gene: -; j_gene: TRBJ2-5; CDR3aa: CASSLFSLGVSETQYF; CDR3nt: TGTGCCAGCAGCTTATTTTCACTTGGGGTTTCAGAGACCCAGTACTTC
v_gene: TRBV7-6; d_gene: -; j_gene: TRBJ2-4; CDR3aa: CASSPRNGENIQYF; CDR3nt: TGTGCCAGCAGCCCTAGGAACGGAGAGAACATTCAGTACTTC
v_gene: TRBV7-9; d_gene: -; j_gene: TRBJ2-5; CDR3aa: CASSLPGTPGETQYF; CDR3nt: TGTGCCAGCAGCTTACCGGGGACTCCAGGAGAGACCCAGTACTTC
v_gene: TRBV30; d_gene: -; j_gene: TRBJ2-7; CDR3aa: CAWTPRDGISGQYF; CDR3nt: TGTGCCTGGACCCCTAGGGACGGAATATCAGGGCAGTACTTC
v_gene: TRBV4-1; d_gene: -; j_gene: TRBJ2-7; CDR3aa: CASSQVSTGGVKSYEQYF; CDR3nt: TGCGCCAGCAGCCAAGTTAGCACTGGCGGGGTAAAGTCCTACGAGCAGTACTTC
v_gene: TRBV7-2; d_gene: -; j_gene: TRBJ2-2; CDR3aa: CASSLGQRASTGELFF; CDR3nt: TGTGCCAGCAGCTTGGGACAACGGGCGAGCACCGGGGAGCTGTTTTTT